These 3 T cell receptor beta chains originate from one sample sequenced in a study of T-cell memory formation after mild COVID-19 (dated by TCRdb to the early 2020s). Library preparation employed 5' RACE. The sequencer was an Illumina NovaSeq 6000. The raw public reads went through TCRdb reprocessing: fastp at Q25, MiXCR clone calling, in-frame beta chains kept. Duplicate CDR3 protein sequences are folded into a single record with the most common DNA and genes. The sample table records 550,000 to 600,000 distinct CDR3 sequences; around a sixth of these occur just once. The ten largest clones capture 8.1% of the sample. The material sequenced was PBMCs or a T cell subset sorted from them (not recorded which). The source of these receptors is an adult woman who had mild COVID-19 (a few samples of this study predate the infection). The sample titles of this study are shuffled in the database, so cell type and time point are left out; the donor was told from shared clones.

The CDR3 protein is CASSPRGHDTGELFF. In DNA, the CDR3 is TGTGCCAGCAGCCCGCGGGGACACGACACCGGGGAGCTGTTTTTT. The chain combines TRBV5-5 with TRBJ2-2; either TRBD1 or TRBD2 may supply D (6 bases each). This CDR3 spans 15 amino acids. Germline CDR1 reads SGHKS; CDR2 reads YYEKEE (reference sequence). V was clipped by 4 bases and J by 3 bases, with 13 bases between them.

This sequence joins TRBV9 and TRBJ1-6; D remains ambiguous. Trimming took off 1 base at V and 7 bases at J, with 12 bases between the two ends. This CDR3 comprises 15 residues. The germline gives CDR1 SGDLS, CDR2 YYNGEE. Here the CDR3 DNA reads TGTGCCAGCAGCGTATTGGTGGGTAGAAATTCACCCCTCCACTTT. Encoded protein: CASSVLVGRNSPLHF. The variable domain in full, completed from reference TRBV9 and TRBJ1-6, reads DSGVTQTPKHLITATGQRVTLRCSPRSGDLSVYWYQQSLDQGLQFLIQYYNGEERAKGNILERFSAQQFPDLHSELNLSSLELGDSALYFCASSVLVGRNSPLHFGNGTRLTVT.

This clonotype was found a few times. CDR3 sequence reads: CAWTSGPQARQFF. The CDR3 nucleotides read TGTGCCTGGACTAGCGGGCCCCAGGCGCGGCAGTTCTTC. The chain combines TRBV30 with TRBJ2-1; 8 bases are a match to TRBD2. CDR3 length: 13 residues. Germline CDR1 GTSNPN, CDR2 SVGIG (reference sequence). J gave up 12 bases and V 4 bases, and 11 bases lay outside the gene matches.